The clone carrying this T cell receptor beta chain was counted between two and nine times. Its cognate antigen is unknown. The data derive from a study of identical twins. Whole-study findings and limits: Models came in too low on out-of-frame TCR alpha sharing in monozygotic twins.

Each cDNA held unique molecular identifiers, and template switching gave it a universal primer site. TCRdb independently ran MiXCR on the 5' RACE reads; one entry per CDR3 protein. The sample carries a few hundred thousand distinct CDR3 sequences, approximately 8.6% recorded once. The germline V gene has CDR1 MNHNS and CDR2 SASEGT. CDR3 length: 12 residues. Trimming cost V 2 bases and J 5 bases, with 6 bases left between them. These data were also reused for a study on yellow fever vaccine responses in identical twins.

The gene calls are TRBV6-1 and TRBJ2-5, with no clear D. Sequencing was performed on CD8+ T cells sorted from blood. This receptor was taken from a young woman in good health. The CDR3 bases are TGTGCCAGCAGTGAATTCAAGGAGACCCAGTACTTC. Amino acids: CASSEFKETQYF.